This TCR beta chain originates from a study of beta chain features in type 1 diabetes (dated by TCRdb to 2017 to 2018). About the investigation overall: Mean age, gender distribution, total cell number and subset yield did not differ between patients and healthy donors. A total of about 100,000,000 sorted cells were examined across all samples, and RNA yield correlated strongly with the number of cells per subset. The study compared TCRB repertoires of sorted circulating CD4+ T cell subsets between recently diagnosed type 1 diabetes patients and matched healthy donors. Regulatory and stem cell-like memory subsets were isolated from only 8 patients and about eight healthy donors, whereas naive and central memory subsets came from all 30 or so donors. The research as a whole found: At VDJ recombination sites, type 1 diabetes patients had fewer insertions and more deleted nucleotides, which implies abnormalities in thymic rearrangement. In all four CD4+ subsets, TCRB CDR3 length was moderately but significantly shorter in type 1 diabetes patients. HLA sub-analyses involved small numbers of individuals, so any influence of HLA type on TCRB rearrangement remained unresolved. PCR may preferentially amplify shorter templates, but because patient and control samples were amplified and corrected together, any resulting skew would affect both groups equally. Sequencing cDNA rather than genomic DNA could over-represent highly expressing activated cells, although activation and CD3 levels did not differ between groups. The naive, central memory and regulatory TCRB repertoires appeared to resemble one another more closely among patients than among healthy donors.

The junction shows trimming of 10 bases on V and 3 bases on J, and the gene matches do not reach 11 bases of it. As encoded in the germline V gene, CDR1 is ENHRY while CDR2 is SYGVKD. The CDR3 starts with the cysteine, ends with the phenylalanine, and has 14 residues. The read is trimmed to its CDR3 DNA, 42 bases read in frame from base 1. Each donor gave one peripheral blood draw, roughly 120 mL on average, collected into heparinised tubes. Using a panel that included CD45RO, CCR7, CD25, CD127, CD95 and CD27, naive, central memory, regulatory and stem cell-like memory CD4+ T cells were sorted on a BD FACSAria II. All sorted populations exceeded 98% purity. PBMCs were isolated immediately by Lymphoprep density gradient centrifugation and stained directly without culture. To minimize batch effects, samples were stained and sorted in pairs, one healthy donor with one patient per experiment. This clone turned up a few times. Its cognate antigen has yet to be identified. No much larger clone exists at a distance of one base, and base qualities are not known.

The entire amount of isolated RNA was reverse transcribed using the High Capacity cDNA Reverse Transcription Kit, so the sequenced TCRB transcripts were expressed ones. Deep immunoSEQ sequencing was performed on naive, central memory and regulatory T cell samples, with an average of approximately 4 million total reads per sample. Sorted cells were lysed in RLT buffer and RNA was extracted with DNase-treated RNeasy Micro or Mini kits, depending on cell number. Each cell subset was processed separately to prevent cross-contamination, with patient and healthy donor samples processed together. The immunoSEQ multiplex PCR was used to amplify TCRB sequences from cDNA, generating 87-bp fragments that spanned the CDR3 region. Amplicons were sequenced on the Illumina HiSeq platform. The source study handled its data this way. Synthetic template baselines were used to correct PCR bias computationally, reads within Hamming distance 2 were collapsed together, and singletons that could not be merged were discarded. Reads were aligned against IMGT to assign V, D and J genes, CDR3 length and insertions or deletions at six rearrangement sites. Clonotype counts were normalized to sorted cell number within each subset before computing true diversity and Gini coefficients with the tcR R package. Repertoire sharing was quantified using the overlap coefficient calculated on TCRB nucleotide sequences. As a proxy for the pre-selection repertoire, out-of-frame TCRB sequences from naive cells were analyzed. TCRdb mirrors the immuneACCESS table, restricted to in-frame sequences. Some clones are absent from its copies; in checked studies, under half trace to an unresolved V gene, and the reason for the others is unknown. That table gives V, J and clone size, and the DNA gave D and trimming. Present in this sample are around 250,000 clones, less than 30% of which were seen just once. The top ten clones comprise around 0.013% of the sample.

The chain is made from TRBV10-3 and TRBJ2-7; TRBD1 lines up with 8 middle nucleotides. Specimen: naive CD4+ T cells from blood. Interpreted using the paper, the cell subset or site label stands for: true naive CD4+ T cells. The clonotype comes from a woman aged 25 to 39 with type 1 diabetes. The CDR3 region: CANSDRGGLYEQYF. The nucleotide sequence reads TGTGCCAATTCAGACAGGGGAGGACTCTACGAGCAGTACTTC.